This T cell receptor beta chain was retrieved from a study of T-cell memory formation after mild COVID-19. General observations from the study: Specificity for SARS-CoV-2 was not confirmed among the second-wave clones peaking on day 37.

From the 5' RACE reads, TCRdb called clonotypes with MiXCR, one entry per CDR3 protein. The sample includes tens of thousands of distinct CDR3 sequences, over 6.5% of them seen just once. The CDR3 extends over 12 amino acids. Germline V gives CDR1 MNHEY, CDR2 SVGEGT. V was pared by 5 bases and J by 7 bases, with 9 bases between. Regarding this clonotype: What it binds is not known.

Sequencing input: PBMCs or a T cell subset sorted from them (not recorded which). The rearrangement joins TRBV6-2 or TRBV6-3 to TRBJ1-5; D remains ambiguous. The origin of this receptor is an adult who had mild COVID-19 (a few samples of this study predate the infection). Cell type and time point are not known. CDR3 in amino acids: CASSQSTQPQHF. CDR3 DNA: TGTGCCAGCAGTCAATCCACCCAGCCCCAGCATTTT.